This TCR beta chain was identified in a study of cytomegalovirus exposure and HLA in healthy donors. The study's findings and limits: According to an earlier analysis, most TCR beta V segments yielded productive rearrangements about 90% or about 30% of the time. As a later analysis showed, several of the most significant clusters appeared to be linked to common viral pathogens.

Healthy bone marrow donors made up the cohort. The CDR3 loop spans 16 amino acids. Germline values: CDR1 SGDLS, CDR2 YYNGEE. Germline trimming cut 0 bases from V and 3 bases from J; bases unmatched to any gene: 5. Primers for the PCR totalled 60 Vbeta and 13 Jbeta. Clones were sequenced by immunoSEQ multiplex PCR, and TCRdb holds only the in-frame ones, with some missing. In total, the table holds around 100,000 clones. In the case of this clone: Its antigen is currently unknown.

This clonotype was sampled from a man between 25 and 39 years old in good health and CMV-seronegative. The chain links TRBV9 to TRBJ2-1, with TRBD2 identical over 8 bases. Material for sequencing was PBMCs. The CDR3 DNA reads TGTGCCAGCAGCGTAGCCAGCGGGGGCCTCTACAATGAGCAGTTCTTC. Amino acids: CASSVASGGLYNEQFF. The whole variable domain, remainder taken from reference TRBV9 and TRBJ2-1, is DSGVTQTPKHLITATGQRVTLRCSPRSGDLSVYWYQQSLDQGLQFLIQYYNGEERAKGNILERFSAQQFPDLHSELNLSSLELGDSALYFCASSVASGGLYNEQFFGPGTRLTVL.